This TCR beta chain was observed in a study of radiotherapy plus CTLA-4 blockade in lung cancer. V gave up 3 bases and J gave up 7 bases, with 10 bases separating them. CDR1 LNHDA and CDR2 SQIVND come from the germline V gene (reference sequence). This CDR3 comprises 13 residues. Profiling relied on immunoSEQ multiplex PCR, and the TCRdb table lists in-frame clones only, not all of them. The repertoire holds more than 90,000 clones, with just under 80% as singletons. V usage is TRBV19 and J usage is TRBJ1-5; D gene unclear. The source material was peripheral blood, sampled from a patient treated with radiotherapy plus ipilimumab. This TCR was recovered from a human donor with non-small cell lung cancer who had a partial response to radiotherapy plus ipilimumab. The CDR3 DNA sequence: TGTGCCAGTAGTATTCAGGCGTGGCAGCCCCAGCATTTT. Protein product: CASSIQAWQPQHF.